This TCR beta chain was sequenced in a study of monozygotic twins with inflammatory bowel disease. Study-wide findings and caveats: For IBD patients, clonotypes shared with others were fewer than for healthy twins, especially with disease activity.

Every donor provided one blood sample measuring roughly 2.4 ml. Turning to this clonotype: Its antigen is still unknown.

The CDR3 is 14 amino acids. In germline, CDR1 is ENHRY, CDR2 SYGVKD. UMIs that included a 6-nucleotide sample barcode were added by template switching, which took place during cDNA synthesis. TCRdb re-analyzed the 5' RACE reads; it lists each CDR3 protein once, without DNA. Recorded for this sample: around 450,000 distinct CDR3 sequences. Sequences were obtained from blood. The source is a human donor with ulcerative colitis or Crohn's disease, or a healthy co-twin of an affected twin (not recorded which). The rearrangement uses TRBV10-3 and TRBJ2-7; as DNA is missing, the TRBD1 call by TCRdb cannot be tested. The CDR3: CAISSGTGSYEQYF.